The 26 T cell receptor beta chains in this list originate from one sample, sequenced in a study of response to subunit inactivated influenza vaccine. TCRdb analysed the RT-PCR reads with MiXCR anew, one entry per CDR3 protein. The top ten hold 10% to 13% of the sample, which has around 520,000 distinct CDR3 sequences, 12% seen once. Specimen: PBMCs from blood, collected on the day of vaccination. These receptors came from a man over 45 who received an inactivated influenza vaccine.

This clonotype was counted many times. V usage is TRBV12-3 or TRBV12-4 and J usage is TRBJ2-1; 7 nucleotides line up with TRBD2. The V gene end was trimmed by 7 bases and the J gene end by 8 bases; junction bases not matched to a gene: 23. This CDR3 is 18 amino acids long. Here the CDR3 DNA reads TGTGCCAGCATCTCCCCTGCCATCGGCGGGAGAGGTGACGATGAGCAGTTCTTC. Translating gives CASISPAIGGRGDDEQFF.

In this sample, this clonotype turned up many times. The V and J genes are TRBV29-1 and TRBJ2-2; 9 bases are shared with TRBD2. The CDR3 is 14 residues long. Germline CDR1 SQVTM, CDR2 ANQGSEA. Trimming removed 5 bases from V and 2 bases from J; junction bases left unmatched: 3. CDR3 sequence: CSVRGGVNTGELFF. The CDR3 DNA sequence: TGCAGCGTTCGCGGGGGGGTTAACACCGGGGAGCTGTTTTTT.

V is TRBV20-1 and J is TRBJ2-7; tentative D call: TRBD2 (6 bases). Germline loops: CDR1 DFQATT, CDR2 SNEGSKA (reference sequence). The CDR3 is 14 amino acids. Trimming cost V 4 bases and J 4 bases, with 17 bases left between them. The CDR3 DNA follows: TGCAGTGCTAAGGCCCGGGGGAGGCAATACGAGCAGTACTTC. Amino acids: CSAKARGRQYEQYF.

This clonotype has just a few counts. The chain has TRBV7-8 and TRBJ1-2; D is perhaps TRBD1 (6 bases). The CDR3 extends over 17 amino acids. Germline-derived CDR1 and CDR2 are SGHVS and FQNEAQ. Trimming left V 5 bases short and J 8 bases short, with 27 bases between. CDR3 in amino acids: CASSHDRGDGKSKGYTF. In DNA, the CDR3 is TGTGCCAGCAGCCACGATAGGGGGGACGGGAAATCGAAAGGCTACACCTTC.

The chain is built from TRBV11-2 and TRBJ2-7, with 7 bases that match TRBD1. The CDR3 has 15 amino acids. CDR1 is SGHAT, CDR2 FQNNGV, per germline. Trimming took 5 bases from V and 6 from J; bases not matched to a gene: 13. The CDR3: CASSLHLTGLIEQYF. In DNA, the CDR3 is TGTGCCAGCAGCCTTCATTTGACAGGGCTCATCGAGCAGTACTTC.

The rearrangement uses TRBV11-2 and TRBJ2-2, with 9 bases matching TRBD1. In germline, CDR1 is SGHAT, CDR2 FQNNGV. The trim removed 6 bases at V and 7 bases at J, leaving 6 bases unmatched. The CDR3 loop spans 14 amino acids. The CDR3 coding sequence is TGTGCCAGCAGGTCGACAGGGGGGGACGGGGAGCTGTTTTTT. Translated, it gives CASRSTGGDGELFF. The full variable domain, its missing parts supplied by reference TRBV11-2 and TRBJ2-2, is EAGVAQSPRYKIIEKRQSVAFWCNPISGHATLYWYQQILGQGPKLLIQFQNNGVVDDSQLPKDRFSAERLKGVDSTLKIQPAKLEDSAVYLCASRSTGGDGELFFGEGSRLTVL.

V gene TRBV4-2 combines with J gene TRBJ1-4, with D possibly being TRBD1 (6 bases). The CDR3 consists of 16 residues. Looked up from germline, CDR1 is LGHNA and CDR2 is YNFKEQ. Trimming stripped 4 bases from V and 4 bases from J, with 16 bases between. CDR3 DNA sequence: TGTGCCAGCAGCCTCCAAGGCGGGGGACATAATGAAAAACTGTTTTTT. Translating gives CASSLQGGGHNEKLFF.

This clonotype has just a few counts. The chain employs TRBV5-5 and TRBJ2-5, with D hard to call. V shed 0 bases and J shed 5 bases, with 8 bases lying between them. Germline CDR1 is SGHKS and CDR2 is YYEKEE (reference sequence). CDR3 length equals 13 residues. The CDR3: CASSLVSVETQYF. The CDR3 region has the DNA TGTGCCAGCAGCTTGGTATCTGTGGAGACCCAGTACTTC. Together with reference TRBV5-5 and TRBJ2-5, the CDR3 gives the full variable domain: DAGVTQSPTHLIKTRGQQVTLRCSPISGHKSVSWYQQVLGQGPQFIFQYYEKEERGRGNFPDRFSARQFPNYSSELNVNALLLGDSALYLCASSLVSVETQYFGPGTRLLVL.

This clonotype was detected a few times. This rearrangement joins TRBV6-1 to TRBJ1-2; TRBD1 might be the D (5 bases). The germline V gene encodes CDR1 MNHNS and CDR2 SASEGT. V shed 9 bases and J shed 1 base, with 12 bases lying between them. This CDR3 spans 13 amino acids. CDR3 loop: CASGGAINYGYTF. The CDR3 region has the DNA TGTGCCAGTGGAGGGGCTATTAACTATGGCTACACCTTC.

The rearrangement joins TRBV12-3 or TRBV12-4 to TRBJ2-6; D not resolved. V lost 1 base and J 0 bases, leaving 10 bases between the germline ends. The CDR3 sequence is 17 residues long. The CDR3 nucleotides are TGTGCCAGCAGTTTAGGTCAGGTGGGCTCTGGGGCCAACGTCCTGACTTTC. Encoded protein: CASSLGQVGSGANVLTF.

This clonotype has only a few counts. CDR3 coding DNA: TGCGCCAGCAGCTTGGGGGGCAGTTCAGGCTATGGCTACACCTTC. Translation gives CASSLGGSSGYGYTF. The V call is TRBV5-1, the J call TRBJ1-2; D is perhaps TRBD1 (5 bases). The CDR3 spans 15 residues. V was cut by 0 bases and J by 4 bases, with 13 bases left in between. The germline V gene encodes CDR1 SGHRS and CDR2 YFSETQ.

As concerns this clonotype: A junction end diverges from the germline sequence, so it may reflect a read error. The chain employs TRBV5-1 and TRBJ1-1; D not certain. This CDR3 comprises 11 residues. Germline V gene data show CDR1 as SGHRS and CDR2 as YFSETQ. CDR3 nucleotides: TGCGCCAGCACCGGGAGCACTGAAGCTATCTTT. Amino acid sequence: CASTGSTEAIF.

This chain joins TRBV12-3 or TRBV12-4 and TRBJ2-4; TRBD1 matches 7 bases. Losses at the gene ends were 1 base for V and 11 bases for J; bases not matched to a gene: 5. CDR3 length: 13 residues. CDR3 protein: CASSLGDSRVQYF. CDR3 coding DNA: TGTGCCAGCAGTTTAGGGGACAGTCGCGTTCAGTACTTC.

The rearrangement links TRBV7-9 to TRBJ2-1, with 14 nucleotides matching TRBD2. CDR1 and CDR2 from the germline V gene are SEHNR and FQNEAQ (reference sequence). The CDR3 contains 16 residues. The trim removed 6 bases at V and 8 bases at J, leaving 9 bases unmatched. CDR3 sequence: CASRYPGTSGSHEQFF. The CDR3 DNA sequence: TGTGCCAGCAGATATCCCGGGACTAGCGGGAGTCATGAGCAGTTCTTC.

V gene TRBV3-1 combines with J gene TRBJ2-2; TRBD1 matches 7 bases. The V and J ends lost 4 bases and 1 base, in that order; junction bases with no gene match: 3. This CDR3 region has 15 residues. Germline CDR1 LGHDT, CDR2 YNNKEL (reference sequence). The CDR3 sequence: CASSPTGMNTGELFF. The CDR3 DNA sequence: TGTGCCAGCAGCCCGACAGGGATGAACACCGGGGAGCTGTTTTTT.

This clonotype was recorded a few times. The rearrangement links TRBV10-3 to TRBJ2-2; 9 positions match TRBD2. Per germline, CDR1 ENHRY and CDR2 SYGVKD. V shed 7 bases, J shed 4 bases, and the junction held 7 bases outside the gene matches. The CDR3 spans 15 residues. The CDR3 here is CAIKAGGPFTGELFF. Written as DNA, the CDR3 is TGTGCCATCAAGGCGGGAGGGCCATTCACCGGGGAGCTGTTTTTT.

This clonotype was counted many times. The CDR3 here is CASSEGTNTDTQYF. The DNA of the CDR3 is TGTGCCAGCAGCGAGGGGACTAATACAGATACGCAGTATTTT. The chain couples TRBV7-3 to TRBJ2-3; 7 nucleotides line up with TRBD2. Germline lookup yields CDR1 SGHTA and CDR2 FQGTGA. J lost 3 bases, V lost 5 bases, and 5 bases had no gene match. The CDR3 is 14 amino acids.

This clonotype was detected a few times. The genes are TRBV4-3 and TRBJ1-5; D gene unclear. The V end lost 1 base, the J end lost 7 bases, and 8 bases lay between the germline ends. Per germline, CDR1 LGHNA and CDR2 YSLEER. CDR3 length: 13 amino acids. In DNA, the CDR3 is TGCGCCAGCAGCCAAGTCGACGGCCAGCCCCAGCATTTT. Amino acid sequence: CASSQVDGQPQHF.

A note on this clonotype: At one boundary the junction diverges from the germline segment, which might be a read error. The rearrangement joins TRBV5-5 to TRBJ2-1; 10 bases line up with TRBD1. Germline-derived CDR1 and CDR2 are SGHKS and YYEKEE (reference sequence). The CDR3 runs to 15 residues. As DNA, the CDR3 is TGTGCCAGCAGCTTTTCGGGACAGGGGAGAAATGAGCAATTCTTC. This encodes CASSFSGQGRNEQFF.

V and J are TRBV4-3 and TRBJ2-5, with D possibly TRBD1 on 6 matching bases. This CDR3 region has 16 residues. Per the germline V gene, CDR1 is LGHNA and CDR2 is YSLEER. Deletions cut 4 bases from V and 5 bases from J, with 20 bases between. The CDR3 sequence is CASSPREPGVRETQYF. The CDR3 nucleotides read TGCGCCAGCAGCCCAAGGGAGCCAGGGGTACGGGAGACCCAGTACTTC.

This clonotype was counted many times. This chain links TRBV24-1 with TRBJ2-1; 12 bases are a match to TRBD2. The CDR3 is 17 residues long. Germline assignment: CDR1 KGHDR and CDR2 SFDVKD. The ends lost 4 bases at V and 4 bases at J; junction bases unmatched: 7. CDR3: CATSDPGLAGTYNEQFF. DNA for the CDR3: TGTGCCACCAGTGACCCCGGACTAGCGGGAACTTACAATGAGCAGTTCTTC.

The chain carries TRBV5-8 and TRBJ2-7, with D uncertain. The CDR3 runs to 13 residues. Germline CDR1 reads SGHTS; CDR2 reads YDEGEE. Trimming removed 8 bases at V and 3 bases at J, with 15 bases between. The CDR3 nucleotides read TGTGCCAGGGGCCCCAGATACTTCTACGAGCAGTACTTC. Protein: CARGPRYFYEQYF. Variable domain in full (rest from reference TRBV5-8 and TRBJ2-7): EAGVTQSPTHLIKTRGQQATLRCSPISGHTSVYWYQQALGLGLQFLLWYDEGEERNRGNFPPRFSGRQFPNYSSELNVNALELEDSALYLCARGPRYFYEQYFGPGTRLTVT.

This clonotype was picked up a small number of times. The CDR3 nucleotides read TGTGCCAGCAGCCGGCACAGGGACACCGGGGAGCTGTTTTTT. Translated: CASSRHRDTGELFF. The chain recombines TRBV21-1 with TRBJ2-2; TRBD1 reflects the table's D call only, with no check against the DNA. TRBV21-1 is a listed pseudogene. The CDR3 totals 14 residues.

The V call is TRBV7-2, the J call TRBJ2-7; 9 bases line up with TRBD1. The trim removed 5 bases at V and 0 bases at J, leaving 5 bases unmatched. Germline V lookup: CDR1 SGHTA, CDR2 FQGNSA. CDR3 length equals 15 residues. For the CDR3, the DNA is TGTGCCAGCAGCGTGGGGACAGGGATCTCCTACGAGCAGTACTTC. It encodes CASSVGTGISYEQYF.

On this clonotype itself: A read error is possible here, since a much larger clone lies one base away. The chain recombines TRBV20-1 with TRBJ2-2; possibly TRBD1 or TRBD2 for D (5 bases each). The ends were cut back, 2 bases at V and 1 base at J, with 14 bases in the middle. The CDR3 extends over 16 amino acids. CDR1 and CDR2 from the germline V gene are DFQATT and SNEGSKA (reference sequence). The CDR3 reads CSARRDGRRNTGELFF. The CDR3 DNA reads TGCAGTGCTAGAAGGGACGGCCGACGGAACACCGGGGAGCTGTTTTTT.

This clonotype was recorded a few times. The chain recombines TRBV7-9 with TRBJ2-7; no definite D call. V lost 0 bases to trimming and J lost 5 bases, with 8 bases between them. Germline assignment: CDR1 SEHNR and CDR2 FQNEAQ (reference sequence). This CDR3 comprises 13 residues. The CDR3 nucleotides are TGTGCCAGCAGCTTAGCAGGTGAACACGAGCAGTACTTC. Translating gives CASSLAGEHEQYF.